This paragraph covers one T cell receptor beta chain sequence. In the original workflow: By means of reference gene primer amplification, nucleated cell counts were estimated. The protocol was immunoSEQ multiplex PCR, while the TCRdb copy is restricted to in-frame clones and leaves out a portion. That table is the source of V, J and clone size, and D and trimming were worked out from the DNA. The sample records around 130,000 clones, about 85% being singletons. The data are from a study of blood T cell repertoires in COVID-19. This CDR3 comprises 15 residues. Deletions cut 2 bases from V and 1 base from J, with 11 bases between. In germline, CDR1 is SGHVS, CDR2 FQNEAQ.

Sample: peripheral blood. The TCR comes from a human donor with COVID-19, enrolled during active disease. The donor label of this sample is uncertain. The genes are TRBV7-8 and TRBJ1-1; D not resolved. This CDR3 reads CASSLFRGANTEAFF. The CDR3 nucleotides are TGTGCCAGCAGCTTATTTCGAGGAGCGAACACTGAAGCTTTCTTT.